This TCR beta chain comes out of a study of shared clonotypes between healthy human individuals. Points from the study as a whole: A reduction in generation probabilities was seen for non-shared clonotypes relative to those shared by all four donors. Naive subsets tended to show greater estimated richness than memory subsets.

In the authors' workflow: ImmunoSEQ supplied junction-only sequences lacking quality scores, so filtering was different. Method: immunoSEQ multiplex PCR; TCRdb's copy keeps in-frame clones and lacks some. For V, J and clone size, that table is used; D and trimming come from the DNA. The repertoire holds around 2.5 million clones, with 80% to 95% as singletons. This clone has only a few counts. The antigen is not known. In germline, CDR1 is MGHRA, CDR2 YSYEKL. V was clipped by 1 base and J by 2 bases, with 11 bases between them. The CDR3 has 15 amino acids. The sample consisted of naive CD4+ T cells from PBMCs. Subset given: CD45RA+ positively selected. This clonotype was obtained from a man younger than 35 in good health. Some clones in this sample may be carry-over from other donors' samples. The rearrangement joins TRBV4-1 to TRBJ1-1, with a tentative D call TRBD1 (6 bases). CDR3 amino acids: CASSQGGGLNTEAFF. The CDR3 nucleotides are TGCGCCAGCAGCCAAGGGGGGGGGCTTAACACTGAAGCTTTCTTT.